This T cell receptor beta chain was recorded in a study of cytomegalovirus exposure and HLA in healthy donors. Study-wide results and caveats: Diagnosis of cytomegalovirus status made by the classifier reportedly showed high specificity and sensitivity. Segments of the TCR beta V type were, in most cases, productive about 90% or about 30% of the time in an earlier analysis.

Concerning this clone: Its antigen is currently unknown.

Trimming removed 1 base from V and 3 bases from J; junction bases left unmatched: 1. The CDR3 sequence is 14 residues long. Germline assignment: CDR1 LGHNT and CDR2 FRNRAP. The primer mix had 60 Vbeta and 13 Jbeta primers. Data came from immunoSEQ multiplex PCR; TCRdb stores just in-frame clones and leaves some out. The table has about 100,000 clones, under 80% seen once. The chain combines TRBV12-5 with TRBJ1-1, with TRBD1 matching 8 bases. The sample was PBMCs. The receptor was isolated from a woman under 30 in good health and CMV-seropositive. CDR3 nucleotides: TGTGCTAGTGGTTTGGGACAGGGGTACACTGAAGCTTTCTTT. Translating gives CASGLGQGYTEAFF.